What follows are 5 T cell receptor beta chains derived from one specimen sequenced in a study of cytomegalovirus exposure and HLA in healthy donors. The PCR employed 60 Vbeta primers together with 13 Jbeta primers. Profiling relied on immunoSEQ multiplex PCR, and the TCRdb table lists in-frame clones only, not all of them. Of roughly 90,000 clones listed, about four fifths are singletons. Sequencing used PBMCs. The origin of the receptors is a man aged 25 to 40 in good health and CMV-seronegative.

Here the CDR3 reads CASSSGQGYQPQHF. DNA of the CDR3: TGTGCCAGCAGCTCCGGACAGGGCTATCAGCCCCAGCATTTT. The chain recombines TRBV5-6 with TRBJ1-5; 8 positions agree with TRBD1. This CDR3 spans 14 amino acids. CDR1 and CDR2 from the germline V gene are SGHDT and YYEEEE. V lost 3 bases, J lost 5 bases, and 4 bases stayed unmatched.

This chain links TRBV5-4 with TRBJ2-5, with TRBD2 as a possible D gene (5 bases). CDR1 is SGHNT, CDR2 YYREEE, per germline (reference sequence). The CDR3 loop spans 15 amino acids. Trimming took 0 bases from V and 7 from J, leaving 16 bases between them. CDR3 nucleotide sequence: TGTGCCAGCAGCTTGGCTAGGCCACGGGATGGGACCCAGTACTTC. Its protein product is CASSLARPRDGTQYF. Full variable domain (outside the CDR3, taken from reference TRBV5-4 and TRBJ2-5): ETGVTQSPTHLIKTRGQQVTLRCSSQSGHNTVSWYQQALGQGPQFIFQYYREEENGRGNFPPRFSGLQFPNYSSELNVNALELDDSALYLCASSLARPRDGTQYFGPGTRLLVL.

The V gene is TRBV19, the J gene TRBJ1-3; D gene unclear. Per the germline V gene, CDR1 is LNHDA and CDR2 is SQIVND (reference sequence). The CDR3 length is 14 residues. V lost 3 bases and J lost 4, with 10 bases in between. The CDR3 protein is CASSILKPGNTIYF. The CDR3 DNA reads TGTGCCAGTAGTATTCTGAAGCCCGGAAACACCATATATTTT. Variable domain in full (rest from reference TRBV19 and TRBJ1-3): DGGITQSPKYLFRKEGQNVTLSCEQNLNHDAMYWYRQDPGQGLRLIYYSQIVNDFQKGDIAEGYSVSREKKESFPLTVTSAQKNPTAFYLCASSILKPGNTIYFGEGSWLTVV.

The DNA for the CDR3 is TGTGCCAGTAGCCAATTCGGGCTAGCGGGACAAAGCTCCTACAATGAGCAGTTCTTC. It encodes CASSQFGLAGQSSYNEQFF. This rearrangement joins TRBV19 to TRBJ2-1; 9 bases line up with TRBD2. The CDR3 runs to 19 residues. V was clipped by 6 bases and J by 0 bases; unmatched bases: 15. Germline CDR1 and CDR2: LNHDA and SQIVND (reference sequence).

This chain links TRBV29-1 with TRBJ1-2; no reliable D call. CDR1 SQVTM and CDR2 ANQGSEA come from the germline V gene. Trimming took 4 bases from V and 1 from J, leaving 10 bases between them. The CDR3 is 13 amino acids. CDR3 sequence (DNA): TGCAGCGTTGTAGTCGTTGATAACTATGGCTACACCTTC. Translation gives CSVVVVDNYGYTF.